This TCR beta chain was captured in a study of technical replicates of blood from a handful of donors. Clones were sequenced by immunoSEQ multiplex PCR, and TCRdb holds only the in-frame ones, with some missing. The sample holds approximately 79,000 clones, 80% to 95% seen once. The CDR3 is made up of 14 amino acids. This sequence joins TRBV21-1 and TRBJ2-7; TRBD2, the table's D call, lacks a check against the DNA. TRBV21-1 is recorded as a pseudogene. Sequencing input: T cells isolated from PBMCs. This receptor was identified in a human donor in good health. The CDR3 DNA reads TGTGCCAGCAGCAAGCCGGGACTACCCTACGAGCAGTACTTC. This translates into CASSKPGLPYEQYF.